Following are 3 T cell receptor beta chains from one sample sequenced in a study of response to subunit inactivated influenza vaccine. TCRdb fed the RT-PCR reads into MiXCR, producing one record per CDR3 protein. The sample includes under 800,000 distinct CDR3 sequences, approximately 15% of them seen just once. The source was PBMCs from blood, collected roughly 15 days before vaccination. The receptors stem from a man aged 50 or older who received an inactivated influenza vaccine.

This clonotype was seen only a few times. The V call is TRBV12-3 or TRBV12-4, the J call TRBJ1-3; TRBD1 matches at 7 bases. The CDR3 extends over 15 amino acids. After removal of 6 bases from V and 1 base from J, the junction contained 6 bases not matched to a gene. In nucleotides, the CDR3 is TGTGCCAGCAGCCCGACAGGGTATTCTGGAAACACCATATATTTT. Translation gives CASSPTGYSGNTIYF.

A few counts support this clonotype. The gene calls are TRBV15 and TRBJ2-1, with D possibly matching TRBD2 (5 bases). Per the germline V gene, CDR1 is LNHNV and CDR2 is YYDKDF (reference sequence). V was cut by 1 base and J by 0 bases, with 7 bases left in between. The CDR3 is 15 residues long. The chain's CDR3 is CATSRVGSSYNEQFF. CDR3 coding DNA: TGTGCCACCAGCAGAGTAGGGAGCTCCTACAATGAGCAGTTCTTC.

This clonotype came up many times. The chain employs TRBV7-2 and TRBJ1-2; 8 nucleotides match TRBD1. Trimming took 3 bases from V and 4 from J; bases not matched to a gene: 4. CDR1 is SGHTA, CDR2 FQGNSA, per germline. This CDR3 contains 14 residues. The DNA for the CDR3 is TGTGCCAGCAGCTTGGACAGGGTAATCTATGGCTACACCTTC. This sequence encodes CASSLDRVIYGYTF.